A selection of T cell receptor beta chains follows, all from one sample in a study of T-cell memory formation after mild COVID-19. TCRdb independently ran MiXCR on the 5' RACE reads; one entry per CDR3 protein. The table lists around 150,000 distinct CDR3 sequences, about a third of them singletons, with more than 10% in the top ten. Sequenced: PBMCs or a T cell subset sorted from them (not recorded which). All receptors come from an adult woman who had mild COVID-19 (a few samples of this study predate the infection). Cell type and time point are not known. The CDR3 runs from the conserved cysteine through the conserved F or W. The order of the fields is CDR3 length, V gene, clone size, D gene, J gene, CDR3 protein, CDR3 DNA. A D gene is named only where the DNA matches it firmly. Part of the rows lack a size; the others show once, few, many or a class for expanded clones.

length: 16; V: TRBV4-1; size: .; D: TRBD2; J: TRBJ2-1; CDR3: CASSQELAGGYNEQFF; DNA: TGCGCCAGCAGCCAAGAGCTAGCGGGAGGTTACAATGAGCAGTTCTTC
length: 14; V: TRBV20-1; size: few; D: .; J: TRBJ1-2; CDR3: CSPTLGQGVNGYTF; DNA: TGCAGTCCGACCCTGGGGCAGGGAGTCAATGGCTACACCTTC
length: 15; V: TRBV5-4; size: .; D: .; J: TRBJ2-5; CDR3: CASRKNQGDQETQYF; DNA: TGTGCCAGCCGAAAAAATCAGGGAGACCAAGAGACCCAGTACTTC
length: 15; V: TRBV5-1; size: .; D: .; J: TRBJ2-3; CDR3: CASSNPSPYEDTQYF; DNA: TGCGCCAGCAGCAACCCTTCCCCTTACGAAGATACGCAGTATTTT
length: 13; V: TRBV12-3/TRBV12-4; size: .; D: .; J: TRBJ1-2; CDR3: CASSLIETGGYTF; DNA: TGTGCCAGCAGCCTGATAGAGACTGGTGGCTACACCTTC
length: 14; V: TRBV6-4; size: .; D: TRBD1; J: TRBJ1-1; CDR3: CASRRDGTGLEAFF; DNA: TGTGCCAGCAGGCGAGATGGGACAGGGTTAGAAGCTTTCTTT
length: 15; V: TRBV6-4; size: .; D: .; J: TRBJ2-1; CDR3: CASSGDLSGVNEQFF; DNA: TGTGCCAGCAGTGGTGACCTCTCCGGGGTCAATGAGCAGTTCTTC
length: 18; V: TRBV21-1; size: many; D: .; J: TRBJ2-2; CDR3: CASSTGSSGGTNTGELFF; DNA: TGTGCCAGCAGCACAGGGTCCTCAGGGGGAACGAACACCGGGGAGCTGTTTTTT
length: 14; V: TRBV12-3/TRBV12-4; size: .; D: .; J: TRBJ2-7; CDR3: CASSLLGPDDEQYF; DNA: TGTGCCAGCAGTTTGTTGGGACCCGACGACGAGCAGTACTTC
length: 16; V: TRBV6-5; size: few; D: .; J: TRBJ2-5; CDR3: CASSSLQGTIIWTQYF; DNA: TGTGCCAGCAGTTCGCTGCAGGGTACAATAATATGGACCCAGTACTTC
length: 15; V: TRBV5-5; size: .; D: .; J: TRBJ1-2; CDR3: CASSLVTQGNYGYTF; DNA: TGTGCCAGCAGCTTGGTAACCCAGGGAAACTATGGCTACACCTTC
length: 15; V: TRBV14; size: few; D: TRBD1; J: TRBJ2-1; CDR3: CASSLPQTGAHEQFF; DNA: TGTGCCAGCAGCCTTCCCCAGACAGGGGCCCATGAGCAGTTCTTC
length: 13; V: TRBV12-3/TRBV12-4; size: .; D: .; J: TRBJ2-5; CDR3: CASSPRARETQYF; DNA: TGTGCCAGCAGTCCCCGGGCCAGGGAGACCCAGTACTTC
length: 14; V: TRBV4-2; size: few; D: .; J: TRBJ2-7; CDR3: CASSRTGTTYEQYF; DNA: TGTGCCAGCAGTCGAACGGGGACCACCTACGAGCAGTACTTC
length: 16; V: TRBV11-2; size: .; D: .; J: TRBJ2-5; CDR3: CASSRLMGAFQETQYF; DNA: TGTGCCAGCAGCCGCCTGATGGGGGCCTTCCAAGAGACCCAGTACTTC
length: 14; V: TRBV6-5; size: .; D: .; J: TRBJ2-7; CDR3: CASSYKIGVYEQYF; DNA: TGTGCCAGCAGCTACAAAATAGGAGTGTACGAGCAGTACTTC
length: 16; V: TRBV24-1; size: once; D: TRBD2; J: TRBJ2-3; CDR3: CATSDPGTSGIDTQYF; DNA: TGTGCCACCAGTGATCCCGGGACTAGCGGAATAGATACGCAGTATTTT
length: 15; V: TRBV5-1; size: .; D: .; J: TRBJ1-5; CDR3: CASSWGADSNQPQHF; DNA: TGCGCCAGCAGCTGGGGGGCAGATAGCAATCAGCCCCAGCATTTT
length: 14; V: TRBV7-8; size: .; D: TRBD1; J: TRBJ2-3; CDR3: CASSPQGAEDTQYF; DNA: TGTGCCAGCAGCCCACAGGGGGCGGAGGATACGCAGTATTTT
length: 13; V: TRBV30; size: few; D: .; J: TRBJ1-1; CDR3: CAWTAQGVTEAFF; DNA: TGTGCCTGGACCGCCCAGGGAGTAACTGAAGCTTTCTTT
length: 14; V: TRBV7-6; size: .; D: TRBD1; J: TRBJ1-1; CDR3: CASSLSRGQTEAFF; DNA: TGTGCCAGCAGCTTAAGCAGGGGGCAAACTGAAGCTTTCTTT
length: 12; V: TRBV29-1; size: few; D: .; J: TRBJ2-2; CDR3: CSVERWTGELFF; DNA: TGCAGCGTTGAACGGTGGACCGGGGAGCTGTTTTTT
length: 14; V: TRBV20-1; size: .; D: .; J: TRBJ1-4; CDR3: CSARLGQNREKLFF; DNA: TGCAGTGCTAGACTAGGACAGAATCGTGAAAAACTGTTTTTT
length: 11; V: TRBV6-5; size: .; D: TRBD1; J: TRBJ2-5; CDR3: CASGQGETQYF; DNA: TGTGCCAGTGGACAGGGGGAGACCCAGTACTTC
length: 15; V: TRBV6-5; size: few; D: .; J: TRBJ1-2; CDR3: CASSYTRTVGYGYTF; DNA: TGTGCCAGCAGTTACACAAGGACAGTGGGCTATGGCTACACCTTC
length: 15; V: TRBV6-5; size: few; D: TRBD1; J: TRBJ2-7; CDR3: CASSYSGTGLYEQYF; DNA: TGTGCCAGCAGTTACTCCGGGACAGGGCTCTACGAGCAGTACTTC
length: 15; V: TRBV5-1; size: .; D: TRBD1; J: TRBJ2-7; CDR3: CASSLVRTGVYEQYF; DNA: TGCGCCAGCAGCTTGGTCAGGACAGGGGTCTACGAGCAGTACTTC
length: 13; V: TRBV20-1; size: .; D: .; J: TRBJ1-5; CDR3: CGATRTDNQPQHF; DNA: TGCGGTGCCACCCGGACGGATAATCAGCCCCAGCATTTT
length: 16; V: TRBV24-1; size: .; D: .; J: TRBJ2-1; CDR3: CATSDLQRGADNEQFF; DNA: TGTGCCACCAGTGATTTGCAGCGCGGAGCTGACAATGAGCAGTTCTTC
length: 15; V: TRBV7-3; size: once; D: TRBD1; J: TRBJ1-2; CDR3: CASSPLGGTGIGYTF; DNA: TGTGCCAGCAGCCCCCTCGGGGGGACAGGGATTGGCTACACCTTC
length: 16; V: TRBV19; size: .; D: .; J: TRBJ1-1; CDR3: CASNTPGGGWDTEAFF; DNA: TGTGCCAGTAACACGCCCGGTGGGGGCTGGGACACTGAAGCTTTCTTT
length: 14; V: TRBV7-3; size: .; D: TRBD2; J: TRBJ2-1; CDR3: CASSLIAGANEQFF; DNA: TGTGCCAGCAGCTTAATAGCGGGGGCAAATGAGCAGTTCTTC
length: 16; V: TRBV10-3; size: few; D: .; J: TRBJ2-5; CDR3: CAISEGHYGRGETQYF; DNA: TGTGCCATCAGTGAGGGCCACTATGGCAGGGGCGAGACCCAGTACTTC
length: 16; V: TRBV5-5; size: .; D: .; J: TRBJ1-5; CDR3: CASSLKPDYSNQPQHF; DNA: TGTGCCAGCAGCTTGAAACCCGACTATAGCAATCAGCCCCAGCATTTT
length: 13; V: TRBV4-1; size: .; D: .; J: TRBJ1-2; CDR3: CASSPPTAEGYTF; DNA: TGCGCCAGCAGCCCACCGACTGCGGAAGGCTACACCTTC
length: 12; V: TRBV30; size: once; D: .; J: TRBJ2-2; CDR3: CAWRRATGELFF; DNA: TGTGCCTGGCGTAGAGCAACCGGGGAGCTGTTTTTT
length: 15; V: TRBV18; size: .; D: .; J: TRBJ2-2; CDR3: CASSPRSRNTGELFF; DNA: TGTGCCAGCTCACCAAGGAGCCGGAACACCGGGGAGCTGTTTTTT
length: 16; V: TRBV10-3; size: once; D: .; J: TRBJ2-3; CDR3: CAISAGSVASTDTQYF; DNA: TGTGCCATCAGTGCAGGGAGCGTCGCTAGCACAGATACGCAGTATTTT
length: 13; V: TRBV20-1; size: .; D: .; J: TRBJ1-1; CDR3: CSARGGSNTEAFF; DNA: TGCAGTGCTAGAGGGGGCAGCAACACTGAAGCTTTCTTT
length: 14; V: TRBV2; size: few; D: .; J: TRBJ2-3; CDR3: CASSVGARTDTQYF; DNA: TGTGCCAGCAGTGTGGGAGCTAGGACAGATACGCAGTATTTT
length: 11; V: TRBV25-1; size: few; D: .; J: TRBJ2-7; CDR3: CASSSPAGQYF; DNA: TGTGCCAGCAGTAGTCCCGCGGGGCAGTACTTC
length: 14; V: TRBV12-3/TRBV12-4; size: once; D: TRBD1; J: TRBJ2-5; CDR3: CASSHRGGEETQYF; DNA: TGTGCCAGCAGCCACAGGGGCGGAGAAGAGACCCAGTACTTC
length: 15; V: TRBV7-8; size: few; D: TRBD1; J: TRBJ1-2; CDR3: CASSLAVGTVSGYTF; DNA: TGTGCCAGCAGCTTAGCCGTTGGGACAGTCAGTGGCTACACCTTC
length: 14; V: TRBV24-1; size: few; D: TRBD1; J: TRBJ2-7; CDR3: CATSDTTGDDEQYF; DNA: TGTGCCACCAGTGATACGACAGGGGACGACGAGCAGTACTTC
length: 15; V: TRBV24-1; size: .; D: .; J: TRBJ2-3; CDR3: CAIGGRLGYTDTQYF; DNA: TGTGCCATCGGTGGTCGACTAGGATACACAGATACGCAGTATTTT
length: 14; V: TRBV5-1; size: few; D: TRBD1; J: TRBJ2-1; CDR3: CASSRTGDYNEQFF; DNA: TGCGCCAGCAGCCGGACAGGGGACTACAATGAGCAGTTCTTC